The rows below give T cell receptor beta chains drawn from one sample of a study of breast tumors, draining lymph nodes, adjacent tissues. TCRdb re-called the multiplex PCR reads with MiXCR, one entry per CDR3 protein. Here the sample spans 150,000 to 200,000 distinct CDR3 sequences, 25% to 40% being singletons. What was sequenced was axillary lymph node tissue. All receptors come from a female donor with breast cancer. Some clones in this sample may be carry-over from other donors' samples. Both conserved end residues are part of each CDR3. A D gene is named only where the DNA matches it firmly. Size is stated for part of the rows, as once, few or many counts, or as a class when the clone is expanded.

CDR3 protein: CSARDSKYNSYNSPLHF; CDR3 DNA: TGCAGTGCTAGGGACAGCAAATACAACTCCTATAATTCACCCCTCCACTTT; D gene: -; J gene: TRBJ1-6; V gene: TRBV20-1; clone size: many
CDR3 protein: CASSFTGLAANEQFF; CDR3 DNA: TGTGCCAGCAGCTTCACGGGACTAGCGGCTAATGAGCAGTTCTTC; D gene: TRBD2; J gene: TRBJ2-1; V gene: TRBV7-2; clone size: -
CDR3 protein: CASSSGGSLLGEKLFF; CDR3 DNA: TGTGCCAGCAGCTCCGGGGGGTCCCTTCTGGGTGAAAAACTGTTTTTT; D gene: -; J gene: TRBJ1-4; V gene: TRBV7-2; clone size: many
CDR3 protein: CASSYRPPGQANQPQHF; CDR3 DNA: TGTGCCAGCAGTTACCGGCCACCAGGGCAGGCTAATCAGCCCCAGCATTTT; D gene: -; J gene: TRBJ1-5; V gene: TRBV6-2/TRBV6-3; clone size: many
CDR3 protein: CASSLGPGGTSPLHF; CDR3 DNA: TGTGCCAGCAGCTTAGGGCCAGGGGGTACCTCACCCCTCCACTTT; D gene: TRBD1; J gene: TRBJ1-6; V gene: TRBV7-9; clone size: -
CDR3 protein: CASSPTNRNLNEKLFF; CDR3 DNA: TGCGCCAGCAGCCCGACCAACAGAAACCTTAATGAAAAACTGTTTTTT; D gene: -; J gene: TRBJ1-4; V gene: TRBV5-1; clone size: many
CDR3 protein: CSALQETSNSPLHF; CDR3 DNA: TGCAGCGCCCTACAGGAAACCAGTAATTCACCCCTCCACTTT; D gene: -; J gene: TRBJ1-6; V gene: TRBV29-1; clone size: few
CDR3 protein: CASSYSDAGAAGEKLFF; CDR3 DNA: TGTGCCAGCAGTTACTCGGACGCGGGGGCCGCGGGTGAAAAACTGTTTTTT; D gene: -; J gene: TRBJ1-4; V gene: TRBV6-5; clone size: many
CDR3 protein: CSAGGLEQYF; CDR3 DNA: TGCAGCGCAGGGGGCTTGGAGCAGTACTTC; D gene: TRBD1; J gene: TRBJ2-7; V gene: TRBV29-1; clone size: -
CDR3 protein: CASSREGSGTGETQYF; CDR3 DNA: TGTGCCAGCAGCCGGGAGGGGAGCGGGACGGGGGAGACCCAGTACTTC; D gene: TRBD2; J gene: TRBJ2-5; V gene: TRBV7-3; clone size: -